Below are 20 T cell receptor beta chains sequenced from a single sample in a study of blood T cell repertoires in COVID-19. The table came from immunoSEQ multiplex PCR; TCRdb's copy has only in-frame clones and leaves some out. Of over 250,000 clones listed, approximately 83% are singletons. Source material: peripheral blood. The receptors were gathered from a woman between 45 and 65 years old who had recovered from COVID-19.

The gene calls are TRBV4-3 and TRBJ2-3; 14 nucleotides agree with TRBD2. The CDR3 runs to 18 residues. V lost 4 bases to trimming and J lost 5 bases; unmatched junction nucleotides: 11. Looked up from germline, CDR1 is LGHNA and CDR2 is YSLEER. CDR3 DNA: TGCGCCAGCAGCCCGCAGGCGGGACTAGCGGGAGTACGAGATACGCAGTATTTT. Its translation is CASSPQAGLAGVRDTQYF.

A few counts support this clone. J is TRBJ2-3 and V is TRBV27; D might be TRBD2 (5 bases). The CDR3 is 15 residues long. Trimming took off 1 base at V and 1 base at J, with 9 bases between the two ends. From germline, CDR1 is MNHEY and CDR2 SMNVEV (reference sequence). The CDR3 region has the DNA TGTGCCAGCAGTTTATTAGCGAGGGGCACAGATACGCAGTATTTT. Protein sequence: CASSLLARGTDTQYF.

The chain couples TRBV19 to TRBJ2-5, with TRBD2 matching 8 bases. Germline V lookup: CDR1 LNHDA, CDR2 SQIVND (reference sequence). CDR3 length equals 14 residues. V was pared by 8 bases and J by 5 bases, with 10 bases of the junction left unmatched. In DNA, the CDR3 is TGTGCCAGTTCGACGGGAGGGCCGGGGGAGACCCAGTACTTC. Residues: CASSTGGPGETQYF. The full variable domain, with the rest looked up from reference TRBV19 and TRBJ2-5, is DGGITQSPKYLFRKEGQNVTLSCEQNLNHDAMYWYRQDPGQGLRLIYYSQIVNDFQKGDIAEGYSVSREKKESFPLTVTSAQKNPTAFYLCASSTGGPGETQYFGPGTRLLVL.

This chain joins TRBV5-1 and TRBJ2-3; D uncertain. V was cut by 0 bases and J by 5 bases, with 10 bases left in between. The CDR3 extends over 14 amino acids. Looked up from germline, CDR1 is SGHRS and CDR2 is YFSETQ. As DNA, the CDR3 is TGCGCCAGCAGCTTGGCGGTACCTCTAGATACGCAGTATTTT. It yields the protein CASSLAVPLDTQYF.

In this sample, this clone turned up once. The gene calls are TRBV3-1 (or the pseudogene TRBV3-2) and TRBJ2-2; TRBD1 is a possible D gene (5 bases). CDR3 length: 15 amino acids. The germline V and J ends were trimmed by 0 bases and 7 bases, with 12 bases remaining between them. The germline CDR1 and CDR2 sequences are LGHDT and YNNKEL (reference sequence). The CDR3 is CASSQEIRAVGELFF. The CDR3 DNA is TGTGCCAGCAGCCAAGAAATCAGGGCGGTCGGGGAGCTGTTTTTT.

This clone turned up a few times. The chain has TRBV28 and TRBJ2-1; TRBD1 might be the D (6 bases). This CDR3 spans 14 amino acids. V was cut by 6 bases and J by 13 bases, with 22 bases left in between. Germline lookup yields CDR1 MDHEN and CDR2 SYDVKM. CDR3: CASSQTGSRSEQFF. The CDR3 nucleotides read TGTGCCAGCAGCCAGACAGGTAGCCGCTCCGAACAGTTCTTC. Combining the CDR3 with reference TRBV28 and TRBJ2-1 gives the whole variable domain DVKVTQSSRYLVKRTGEKVFLECVQDMDHENMFWYRQDPGLGLRLIYFSYDVKMKEKGDIPEGYSVSREKKERFSLILESASTNQTSMYLCASSQTGSRSEQFFGPGTRLTVL.

The CDR3 DNA follows: TGTGCCAGCAGCCACCCCCCAGGGACTGGGGCCAACGTCCTGACTTTC. Protein: CASSHPPGTGANVLTF. This rearrangement joins TRBV4-2 to TRBJ2-6, with a weak D call TRBD1 (5 bases). Trimming left V 3 bases short and J 2 bases short, with 11 bases between. The CDR3 consists of 16 residues. Germline-derived CDR1 and CDR2 are LGHNA and YNFKEQ.

This clone was picked up one time. V and J are TRBV5-1 and TRBJ2-3, with D perhaps TRBD2 (7 bases). This CDR3 has 18 amino acids. Germline CDR1 and CDR2: SGHRS and YFSETQ. V lost 3 bases and J 5 bases, leaving 25 bases between the germline ends. Written as DNA, the CDR3 is TGCGCCAGCAGCTCCCAACCAGCGGTGAAGGGGGGGGTAGATACGCAGTATTTT. Its protein product is CASSSQPAVKGGVDTQYF.

J is TRBJ2-3 and V is TRBV9; 9 positions match TRBD2. This CDR3 has 15 residues. The J segment lost 4 bases and the V segment lost 3 bases, leaving 6 bases of the junction unmatched. In germline, CDR1 is SGDLS, CDR2 YYNGEE. The CDR3 here is CASSGPAGGADTQYF. CDR3 sequence (DNA): TGTGCCAGCAGCGGGCCGGCGGGGGGGGCAGATACGCAGTATTTT.

The V and J genes are TRBV12-3 or TRBV12-4 and TRBJ2-7; D is undetermined. V was shortened by 5 bases and J by 7 bases, with 12 bases between the two germline ends. The CDR3 length is 12 residues. CDR3 amino acids: CASSLTYGEQYF. CDR3 in DNA: TGTGCCAGCAGTCTTACCTACGGGGAGCAGTACTTC.

This clone was observed a single time. V usage is TRBV5-4 and J usage is TRBJ2-3; 13 bases fit TRBD2. The junction had 3 bases not matched to a gene; V was cut back by 4 bases and J by 1 base. The germline gives CDR1 SGHNT, CDR2 YYREEE (reference sequence). The CDR3 loop spans 16 amino acids. The CDR3 protein is CASSPGTSGGTDTQYF. CDR3 in DNA: TGTGCCAGCAGCCCGGGGACTAGCGGGGGCACAGATACGCAGTATTTT. The full variable domain, with the rest looked up from reference TRBV5-4 and TRBJ2-3, is ETGVTQSPTHLIKTRGQQVTLRCSSQSGHNTVSWYQQALGQGPQFIFQYYREEENGRGNFPPRFSGLQFPNYSSELNVNALELDDSALYLCASSPGTSGGTDTQYFGPGTRLTVL.

The chain links TRBV4-3 to TRBJ1-2, with a possible D match to TRBD1 (5 bases). Germline values: CDR1 LGHNA, CDR2 YSLEER. The V end lost 5 bases, the J end lost 14 bases, and 18 bases lay between the germline ends. The CDR3 covers 12 residues. Here the CDR3 DNA reads TGCGCCAGCAGCGGGCTTGGGGGGGACCGTACCTTC. Its translation is CASSGLGGDRTF.

This chain links TRBV9 with TRBJ2-3, with TRBD2 as a possible D gene (7 bases). V was trimmed by 0 bases and J by 5 bases, leaving 16 bases between them. Germline V lookup: CDR1 SGDLS, CDR2 YYNGEE. The CDR3 sequence is 16 residues long. The CDR3 DNA reads as TGTGCCAGCAGCGTAGTAGGTGGGGGGGCAGAAGATACGCAGTATTTT. Amino acids: CASSVVGGGAEDTQYF.

The chain links TRBV30 to TRBJ1-1; D is uncertain. Germline V CDR1 and CDR2: GTSNPN, SVGIG (reference sequence). V was cut by 2 bases and J by 4 bases, with 11 bases left in between. The CDR3 is 13 amino acids. DNA of the CDR3: TGTGCCTGGAGTTTGTCGGCTAGCACTGAAGCTTTCTTT. Residues: CAWSLSASTEAFF.

The chain has TRBV24-1 and TRBJ2-3, with TRBD2 as a possible D gene (5 bases). CDR1 is KGHDR, CDR2 SFDVKD, per germline. The V end lost 3 bases, the J end lost 4 bases, and 10 bases lay between the germline ends. This CDR3 region has 14 residues. CDR3 sequence (DNA): TGTGCCACCAGTGATCCCGCGGGCCCAGATACGCAGTATTTT. Its protein is CATSDPAGPDTQYF.

The chain couples TRBV6-2 or TRBV6-3 to TRBJ1-2; maybe TRBD1 (5 bases). The ends were cut back, 5 bases at V and 1 base at J, with 20 bases in the middle. Germline values: CDR1 MNHEY, CDR2 SVGEGT. The CDR3 is 17 amino acids. The CDR3 reads CASSLTPQAILNYGYTF. The CDR3 DNA sequence: TGTGCCAGCAGTCTAACACCACAGGCAATTCTTAACTATGGCTACACCTTC.

As concerns this clone: At one end the junction does not follow the germline gene, possibly because of a read error. The chain combines TRBV5-1 with TRBJ2-2, with 10 bases matching TRBD1. The CDR3 loop spans 16 amino acids. Germline CDR1 is SGHRS and CDR2 is YFSETQ. DNA of the CDR3: TGCGCCAGCAGCCCCGGGGGACAGGGGAACATCGGGGAGCTGTTTTTT. Amino acid sequence: CASSPGGQGNIGELFF. Full variable domain (rest looked up from reference TRBV5-1 and TRBJ2-2): KAGVTQTPRYLIKTRGQQVTLSCSPISGHRSVSWYQQTPGQGLQFLFEYFSETQRNKGNFPGRFSGRQFSNSRSEMNVSTLELGDSALYLCASSPGGQGNIGELFFGEGSRLTVL.

This clone was counted only a few times. The chain carries TRBV4-3 and TRBJ2-1, with 8 bases fitting TRBD2. This CDR3 region has 15 residues. V lost 4 bases, J lost 7 bases, and 9 bases stayed unmatched. The germline V gene has CDR1 LGHNA and CDR2 YSLEER. The CDR3 coding sequence is TGCGCCAGCAGCCTAGACGGGGGGGCCAGGAATGAGCAGTTCTTC. This gives the protein CASSLDGGARNEQFF.

The rearrangement links TRBV6-5 to TRBJ1-2; 9 bases are shared with TRBD1. The CDR3 sequence is 15 residues long. The junction had 3 bases not matched to a gene; V was cut back by 0 bases and J by 4 bases. CDR1 and CDR2 from the germline V gene are MNHEY and SVGAGI. Here the CDR3 reads CASSYSRTGVYGYTF. CDR3 nucleotide sequence: TGTGCCAGCAGTTACTCCAGGACAGGGGTCTATGGCTACACCTTC.

The V call is TRBV4-2, the J call TRBJ1-3; D uncertain. The CDR3 consists of 16 residues. CDR1 and CDR2 (germline): LGHNA, YNFKEQ. V dropped 0 bases and J dropped 4 bases, with 13 bases sitting between them. Here the CDR3 reads CASSQEAGASGNTIYF. CDR3 DNA: TGTGCCAGCAGCCAAGAGGCGGGCGCGTCCGGAAACACCATATATTTT.